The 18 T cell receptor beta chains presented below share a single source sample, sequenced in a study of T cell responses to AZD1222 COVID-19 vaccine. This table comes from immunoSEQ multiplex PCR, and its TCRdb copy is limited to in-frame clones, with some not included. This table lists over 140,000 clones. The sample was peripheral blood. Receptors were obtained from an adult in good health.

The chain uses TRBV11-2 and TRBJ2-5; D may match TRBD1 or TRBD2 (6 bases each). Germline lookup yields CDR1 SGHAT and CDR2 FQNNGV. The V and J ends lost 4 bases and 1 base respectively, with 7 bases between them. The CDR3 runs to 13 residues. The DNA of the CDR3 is TGTGCCAGCAGCTGGGGGGCCCAAGAGACCCAGTACTTC. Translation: CASSWGAQETQYF.

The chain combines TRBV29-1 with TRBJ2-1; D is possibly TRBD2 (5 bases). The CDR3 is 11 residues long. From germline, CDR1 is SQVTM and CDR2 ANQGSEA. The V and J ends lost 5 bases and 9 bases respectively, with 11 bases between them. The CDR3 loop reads CSVTRGTEQFF. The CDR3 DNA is TGCAGCGTTACTCGGGGAACTGAGCAGTTCTTC.

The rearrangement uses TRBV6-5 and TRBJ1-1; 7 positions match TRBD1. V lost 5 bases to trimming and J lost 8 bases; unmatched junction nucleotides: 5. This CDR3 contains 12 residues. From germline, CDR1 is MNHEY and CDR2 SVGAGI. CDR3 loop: CASSPGQVEAFF. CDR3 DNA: TGTGCCAGCAGTCCCGGACAGGTAGAAGCTTTCTTT.

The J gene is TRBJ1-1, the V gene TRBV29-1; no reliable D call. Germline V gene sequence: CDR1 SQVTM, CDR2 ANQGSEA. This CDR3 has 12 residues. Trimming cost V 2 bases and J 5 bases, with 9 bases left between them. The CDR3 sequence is CSVELRTTEAFF. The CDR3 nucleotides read TGCAGCGTTGAACTGCGGACGACTGAAGCTTTCTTT.

DNA of the CDR3: TGTGCCAGCAGTTACTCACCGGAGGGCTACACCTTC. This gives the protein CASSYSPEGYTF. The chain uses TRBV6-6 and TRBJ1-2; D unresolved. Trimming took 0 bases from V and 8 from J, leaving 7 bases between them. This CDR3 has 12 amino acids. Germline CDR1 MNHNY, CDR2 SVGAGI (reference sequence).

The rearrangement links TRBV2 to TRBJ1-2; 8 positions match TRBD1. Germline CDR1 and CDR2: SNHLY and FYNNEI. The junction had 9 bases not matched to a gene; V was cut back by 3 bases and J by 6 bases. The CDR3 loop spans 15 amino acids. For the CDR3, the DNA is TGTGCCAGCAGTGAGACAGGGGATGGTAGGAATGGCTACACCTTC. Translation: CASSETGDGRNGYTF.

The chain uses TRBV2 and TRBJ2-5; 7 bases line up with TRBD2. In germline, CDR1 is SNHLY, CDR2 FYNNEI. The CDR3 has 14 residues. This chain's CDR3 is CATSREAGWETQYF. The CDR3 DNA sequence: TGTGCGACCAGCCGGGAAGCGGGGTGGGAGACCCAGTACTTC.

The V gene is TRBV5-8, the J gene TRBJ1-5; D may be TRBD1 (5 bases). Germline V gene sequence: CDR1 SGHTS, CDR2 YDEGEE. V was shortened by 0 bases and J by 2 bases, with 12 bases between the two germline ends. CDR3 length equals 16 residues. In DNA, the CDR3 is TGTGCCAGCAGCTTGGTCAGGGTAGCTGGCAATCAGCCCCAGCATTTT. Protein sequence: CASSLVRVAGNQPQHF. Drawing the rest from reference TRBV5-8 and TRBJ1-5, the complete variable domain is EAGVTQSPTHLIKTRGQQATLRCSPISGHTSVYWYQQALGLGLQFLLWYDEGEERNRGNFPPRFSGRQFPNYSSELNVNALELEDSALYLCASSLVRVAGNQPQHFGDGTRLSIL.

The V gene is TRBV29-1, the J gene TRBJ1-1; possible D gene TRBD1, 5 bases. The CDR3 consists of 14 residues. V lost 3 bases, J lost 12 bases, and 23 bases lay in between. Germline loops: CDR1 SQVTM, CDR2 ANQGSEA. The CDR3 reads CSVDNSGRVVASFF. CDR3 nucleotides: TGCAGCGTTGATAACAGCGGCAGGGTAGTTGCGTCTTTCTTT. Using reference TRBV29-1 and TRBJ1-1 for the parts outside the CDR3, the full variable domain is SAVISQKPSRDICQRGTSLTIQCQVDSQVTMMFWYRQQPGQSLTLIATANQGSEATYESGFVIDKFPISRPNLTFSTLTVSNMSPEDSSIYLCSVDNSGRVVASFFGQGTRLTVV.

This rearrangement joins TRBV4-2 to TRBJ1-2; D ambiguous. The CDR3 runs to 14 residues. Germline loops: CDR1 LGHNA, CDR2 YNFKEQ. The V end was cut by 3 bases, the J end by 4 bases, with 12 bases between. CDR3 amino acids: CASSHSEGTYGYTF. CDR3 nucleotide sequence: TGTGCCAGCAGCCACTCGGAGGGAACCTATGGCTACACCTTC.

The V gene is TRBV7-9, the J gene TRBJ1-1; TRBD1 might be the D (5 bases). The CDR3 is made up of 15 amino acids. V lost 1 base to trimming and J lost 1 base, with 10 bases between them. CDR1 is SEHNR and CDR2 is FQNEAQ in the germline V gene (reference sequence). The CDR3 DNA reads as TGTGCCAGCAGCTTAGAAGGACACTGGAACACTGAAGCTTTCTTT. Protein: CASSLEGHWNTEAFF.

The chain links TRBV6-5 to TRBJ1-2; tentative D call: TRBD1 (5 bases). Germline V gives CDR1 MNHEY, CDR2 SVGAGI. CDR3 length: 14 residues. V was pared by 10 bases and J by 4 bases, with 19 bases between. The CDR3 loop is CATQRGGTLYGYTF. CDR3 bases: TGTGCCACCCAAAGGGGAGGGACCCTCTATGGCTACACCTTC.

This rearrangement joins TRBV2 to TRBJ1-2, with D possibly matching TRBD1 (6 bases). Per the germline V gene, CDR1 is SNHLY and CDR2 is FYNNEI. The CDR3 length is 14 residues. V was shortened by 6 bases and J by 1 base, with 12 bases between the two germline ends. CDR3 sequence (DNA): TGTGCCAGCAGGATAGGGGGAATTAACTATGGCTACACCTTC. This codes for CASRIGGINYGYTF.

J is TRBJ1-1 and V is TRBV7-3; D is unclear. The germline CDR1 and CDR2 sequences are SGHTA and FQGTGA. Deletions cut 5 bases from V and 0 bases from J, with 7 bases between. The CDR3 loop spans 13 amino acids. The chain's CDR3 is CASSRALNTEAFF. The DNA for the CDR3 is TGTGCCAGCAGCCGAGCATTGAACACTGAAGCTTTCTTT.

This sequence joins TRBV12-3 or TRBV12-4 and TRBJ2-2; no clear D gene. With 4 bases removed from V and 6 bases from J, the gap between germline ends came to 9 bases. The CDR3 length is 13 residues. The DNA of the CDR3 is TGTGCCAGCAGTTACGTATCTGCCGGGGAGCTGTTTTTT. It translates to CASSYVSAGELFF.

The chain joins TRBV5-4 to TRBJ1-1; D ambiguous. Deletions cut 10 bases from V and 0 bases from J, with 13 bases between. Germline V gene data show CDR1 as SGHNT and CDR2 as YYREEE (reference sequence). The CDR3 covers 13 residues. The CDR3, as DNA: TGTGCCGCAGGAGGGCCCATGAACACTGAAGCTTTCTTT. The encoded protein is CAAGGPMNTEAFF.

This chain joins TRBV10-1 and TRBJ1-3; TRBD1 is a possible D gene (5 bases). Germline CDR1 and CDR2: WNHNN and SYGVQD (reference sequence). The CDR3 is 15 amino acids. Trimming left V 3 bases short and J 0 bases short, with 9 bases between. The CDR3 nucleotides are TGCGCCAGCAGTGAAACAGGCACCTCTGGAAACACCATATATTTT. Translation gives CASSETGTSGNTIYF.

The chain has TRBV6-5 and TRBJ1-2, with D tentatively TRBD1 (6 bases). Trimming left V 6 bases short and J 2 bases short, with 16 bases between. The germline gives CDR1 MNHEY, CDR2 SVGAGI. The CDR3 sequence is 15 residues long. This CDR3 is CASSPAPGVNYGYTF. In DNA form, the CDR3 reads TGTGCCAGCAGCCCAGCGCCAGGGGTGAACTATGGCTACACCTTC.